Sequencing of this T cell receptor (beta chain) was carried out in a study of blood T cell repertoires in COVID-19. The table came from immunoSEQ multiplex PCR; TCRdb's copy has only in-frame clones and leaves some out. The table lists about 460,000 clones, approximately 90% of them singletons. CDR1 is SGHVS, CDR2 FQNEAQ, per germline. The CDR3 is 17 amino acids. V was shortened by 5 bases and J by 2 bases, with 19 bases between the two germline ends. J is TRBJ2-1 and V is TRBV7-8; TRBD1 might be the D (6 bases). This TCR derives from a woman in her fifties or sixties who had recovered from COVID-19. Sample: PBMCs or T cells enriched from blood (not recorded which). The CDR3 here is CASSVKQGRNTYNEQFF. In DNA form, the CDR3 reads TGTGCCAGCAGCGTAAAACAGGGACGAAACACCTACAATGAGCAGTTCTTC.